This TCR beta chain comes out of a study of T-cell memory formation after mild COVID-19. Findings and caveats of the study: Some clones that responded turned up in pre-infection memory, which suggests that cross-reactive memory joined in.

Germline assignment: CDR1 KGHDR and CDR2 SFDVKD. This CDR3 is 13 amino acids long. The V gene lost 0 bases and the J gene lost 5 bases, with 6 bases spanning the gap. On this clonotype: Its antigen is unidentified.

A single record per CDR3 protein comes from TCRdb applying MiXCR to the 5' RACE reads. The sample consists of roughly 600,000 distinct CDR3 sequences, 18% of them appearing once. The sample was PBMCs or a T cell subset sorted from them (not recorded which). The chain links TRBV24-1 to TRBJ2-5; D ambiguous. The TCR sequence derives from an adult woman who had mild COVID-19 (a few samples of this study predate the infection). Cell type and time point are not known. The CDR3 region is CATSDLFVETQYF. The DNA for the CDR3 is TGTGCCACCAGTGATTTGTTCGTCGAGACCCAGTACTTC.